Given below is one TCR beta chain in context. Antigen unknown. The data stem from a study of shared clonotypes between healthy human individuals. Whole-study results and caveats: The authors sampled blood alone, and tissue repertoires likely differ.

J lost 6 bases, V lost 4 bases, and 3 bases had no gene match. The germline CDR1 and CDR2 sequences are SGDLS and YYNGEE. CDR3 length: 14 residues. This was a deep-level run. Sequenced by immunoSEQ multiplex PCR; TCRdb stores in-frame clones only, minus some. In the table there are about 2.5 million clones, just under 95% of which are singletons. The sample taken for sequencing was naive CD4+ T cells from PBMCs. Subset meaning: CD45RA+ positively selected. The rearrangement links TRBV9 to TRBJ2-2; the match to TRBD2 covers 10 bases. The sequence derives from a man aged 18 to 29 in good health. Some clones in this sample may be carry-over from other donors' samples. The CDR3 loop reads CASSPSGRAGELFF. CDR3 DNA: TGTGCCAGCAGCCCAAGCGGGAGGGCCGGGGAGCTGTTTTTT.